These T cell receptor beta chains were read from a single sample in a study of CD8 T cells in ankylosing spondylitis. In TCRdb, the 5' RACE reads were re-called with MiXCR into one record per CDR3 protein. This sample yields 250,000 to 400,000 distinct CDR3 sequences, of which about 9.9% are seen a single time; more than 7% belongs to the top ten. The sequenced material came from blood, either unsorted or a sorted T cell fraction (not recorded which). The receptors were sampled from a female donor with ankylosing spondylitis or in good health (not recorded which). CDR3s include the opening cysteine and the closing phenylalanine or tryptophan. Each record gives: J gene, D gene, clone size, V gene, CDR3 DNA, CDR3 protein. D genes are given only for firm matches. The size entry is marked missing in some rows and otherwise reads once, few, many or a size class.

J: TRBJ1-1
D: NA
size: few
V: TRBV7-9
DNA: TGTGCCAGCAGCTTCTCACTCAACACTGAAGCTTTCTTT
CDR3: CASSFSLNTEAFF

J: TRBJ1-1
D: TRBD1
size: many
V: TRBV6-5
DNA: TGTGCCAGCAGTTTCGGACAGGCTATGGTGGGGAACACTGAAGCTTTCTTT
CDR3: CASSFGQAMVGNTEAFF

J: TRBJ1-1
D: NA
size: once
V: TRBV9
DNA: TGTGCCAGCAGCGTGACTTTGGGACTTAGAGACACTGAAGCTTTCTTT
CDR3: CASSVTLGLRDTEAFF

J: TRBJ2-2
D: NA
size: many
V: TRBV6-1
DNA: TGTGCCAGCAGTCCCTCCCTCCGGACTACCCGAACCTATAGGGAGCTGTTTTTT
CDR3: CASSPSLRTTRTYRELFF

J: TRBJ2-1
D: TRBD2
size: few
V: TRBV11-1
DNA: TGTGCCAGCAGCTCCCGACTAGCGGGAGGGCCGGGAAATGAGCAGTTCTTC
CDR3: CASSSRLAGGPGNEQFF

J: TRBJ1-3
D: NA
size: many
V: TRBV5-1
DNA: TGCGCCAGCGCCGACAGTTACTCTGGAAACACCATATATTTT
CDR3: CASADSYSGNTIYF

J: TRBJ2-7
D: NA
size: many
V: TRBV27
DNA: TGTGCCAGCAGACCCCGAAGGGGAGGCGAGCAGTACTTC
CDR3: CASRPRRGGEQYF

J: TRBJ2-3
D: NA
size: many
V: TRBV5-1
DNA: TGCGCCAGCAACAAGGGGGGGCCTACAGATACGCAGTATTTT
CDR3: CASNKGGPTDTQYF

J: TRBJ2-5
D: NA
size: many
V: TRBV28
DNA: TGTGCCAGCAGTCCACCGGGGACCCAAGAGACCCAGTACTTC
CDR3: CASSPPGTQETQYF

J: TRBJ2-7
D: NA
size: many
V: TRBV5-5
DNA: TGTGCCAGCAGCAGTTCCGCGGAGTCCTACGAGCAGTACTTC
CDR3: CASSSSAESYEQYF

J: TRBJ2-1
D: NA
size: NA
V: TRBV20-1
DNA: TGCAGTGCTAGACAGTTCAATGAGCAGTTCTTC
CDR3: CSARQFNEQFF

J: TRBJ2-1
D: TRBD1
size: NA
V: TRBV5-5
DNA: TGTGCCAGCTCCGGGACAGGGGTCTTCTATGAGCAGTTCTTC
CDR3: CASSGTGVFYEQFF

J: TRBJ2-7
D: NA
size: many
V: TRBV20-1
DNA: TGCAGTGCTAGAGTGTCAAGGGGAGTACACGAGCAGTACTTC
CDR3: CSARVSRGVHEQYF

J: TRBJ2-1
D: NA
size: NA
V: TRBV5-8
DNA: TGTGCCAGCAGTTACGATAGCGGAACTTCCTACAATGAGCAGTTCTTC
CDR3: CASSYDSGTSYNEQFF

J: TRBJ2-7
D: TRBD1
size: NA
V: TRBV11-2
DNA: TGTGCCAGCAGCTTAGTGGCAGGGGGTCGGACTCGAGACTACGAGCAGTACTTC
CDR3: CASSLVAGGRTRDYEQYF

J: TRBJ2-2
D: NA
size: many
V: TRBV28
DNA: TGTGCCAGCAGTTTACCGGTTCTGAACACCGGGGAGCTGTTTTTT
CDR3: CASSLPVLNTGELFF

J: TRBJ2-2
D: NA
size: many
V: TRBV27
DNA: TGTGCCAGCAGTTTTTTCTCGCCTAGCGTTGGGACCGGGGAGCTGTTTTTT
CDR3: CASSFFSPSVGTGELFF

J: TRBJ2-3
D: TRBD2
size: many
V: TRBV29-1
DNA: TGCAGCGTTAACGTAGCGGGAGCTAGCACAGATACGCAGTATTTT
CDR3: CSVNVAGASTDTQYF

J: TRBJ1-3
D: NA
size: many
V: TRBV5-1
DNA: TGCGCCAGCAGCTCGGACAGTGTAATCTCTGGAAACACCATATATTTT
CDR3: CASSSDSVISGNTIYF

J: TRBJ2-7
D: TRBD1
size: many
V: TRBV5-1
DNA: TGCGCCAGCAGCACCCTACAGGGGTTGGGGTACGAGCAGTACTTC
CDR3: CASSTLQGLGYEQYF